A single sample is the source of the 18 T cell receptor beta chains below, sequenced in a study of technical replicates of blood from four donors. TCRdb keeps only in-frame clones here, not all; method: immunoSEQ multiplex PCR. The data hold over 25,000 clones, with just over 90% observed a single time. Material: PBMCs. These TCRs come from a human donor in good health. Some clones in this sample may be carry-over from other donors' samples.

The rearrangement joins TRBV4-2 to TRBJ2-3; 10 positions agree with TRBD2. The CDR3 consists of 16 residues. Trimming took 4 bases from V and 1 from J; bases not matched to a gene: 5. Germline V gene data show CDR1 as LGHNA and CDR2 as YNFKEQ. The CDR3 region has the DNA TGTGCCAGCAGCCGGCAAGCGGGAGGGGGCACAGATACGCAGTATTTT. Amino acid sequence: CASSRQAGGGTDTQYF.

The rearrangement joins TRBV7-3 to TRBJ2-7, with D perhaps matching TRBD2 (5 bases). The CDR3 loop spans 16 amino acids. V was shortened by 2 bases and J by 0 bases, with 14 bases between the two germline ends. In germline, CDR1 is SGHTA, CDR2 FQGTGA. CDR3 coding DNA: TGTGCCAGCAGCTTAGGAGGTCCGACCTTCTCCTACGAGCAGTACTTC. This sequence encodes CASSLGGPTFSYEQYF.

Written as DNA, the CDR3 is TGTGCCAGCAGTGATGGTGGCAGGGTGCGAAACACTGAAGCTTTCTTT. Its translation: CASSDGGRVRNTEAFF. The V call is TRBV2, the J call TRBJ1-1, with D perhaps TRBD1 (5 bases). From germline, CDR1 is SNHLY and CDR2 FYNNEI. V lost 3 bases and J 2 bases, leaving 16 bases between the germline ends. CDR3 length equals 16 residues.

The chain joins TRBV19 to TRBJ1-2, with a possible D match to TRBD1 (6 bases). With 7 bases removed from V and 3 bases from J, the gap between germline ends came to 12 bases. Per germline, CDR1 LNHDA and CDR2 SQIVND (reference sequence). CDR3 size: 13 residues. CDR3 region: CASTYRDHYGYTF. The CDR3 nucleotides read TGTGCCAGTACGTACAGGGACCACTATGGCTACACCTTC. Full variable domain (rest looked up from reference TRBV19 and TRBJ1-2): DGGITQSPKYLFRKEGQNVTLSCEQNLNHDAMYWYRQDPGQGLRLIYYSQIVNDFQKGDIAEGYSVSREKKESFPLTVTSAQKNPTAFYLCASTYRDHYGYTFGSGTRLTVV.

The chain has TRBV4-2 and TRBJ2-1, with 10 bases that match TRBD2. V was clipped by 4 bases and J by 4 bases; unmatched bases: 7. The CDR3 runs 16 residues. Germline assignment: CDR1 LGHNA and CDR2 YNFKEQ. Here the CDR3 DNA reads TGTGCCAGCAGCCTGACCGGGACTAGCGTATACAATGAGCAGTTCTTC. Translation gives CASSLTGTSVYNEQFF.

V is TRBV5-6 and J is TRBJ1-3; a weak D match, TRBD1 (6 bases). Deletions cut 5 bases from V and 1 base from J, with 16 bases between. The germline gives CDR1 SGHDT, CDR2 YYEEEE. The CDR3 is made up of 16 amino acids. The CDR3 loop reads CASSSPRGASGNTIYF. The CDR3 DNA is TGTGCCAGCAGTTCCCCCCGGGGGGCATCTGGAAACACCATATATTTT.

The chain couples TRBV25-1 to TRBJ1-1; TRBD1 is a possible D gene (6 bases). The CDR3 sequence is 15 residues long. V was shortened by 2 bases and J by 4 bases, with 14 bases between the two germline ends. Germline values: CDR1 MGHDK, CDR2 SYGVNS. CDR3 protein: CASSEGAGGGTEAFF. The CDR3 DNA follows: TGTGCCAGCAGTGAAGGTGCTGGGGGCGGCACTGAAGCTTTCTTT.

The chain combines TRBV7-9 with TRBJ2-2; 9 bases agree with TRBD2. Trimming took 1 base from V and 3 from J; bases not matched to a gene: 9. CDR1 is SEHNR, CDR2 FQNEAQ, per germline (reference sequence). CDR3 length: 18 residues. CDR3 nucleotide sequence: TGTGCCAGCAGCTTAGGGTCCGGCGGGAGGGCCTACACCGGGGAGCTGTTTTTT. Its translation: CASSLGSGGRAYTGELFF.

Only one count was recorded for this clone. The V call is TRBV6-1, the J call TRBJ1-1; 11 bases align to TRBD1. CDR1 and CDR2 from the germline V gene are MNHNS and SASEGT. This CDR3 region has 15 residues. After removal of 5 bases from V and 3 bases from J, the junction contained 5 bases not matched to a gene. In DNA form, the CDR3 reads TGTGCCAGCAGTAAAGGACAGGGGGCGTACACTGAAGCTTTCTTT. Its protein is CASSKGQGAYTEAFF.

This chain joins TRBV2 and TRBJ2-7; TRBD2 matches 10 bases. The length of the CDR3 is 13 residues. Germline CDR1 and CDR2: SNHLY and FYNNEI. Trimming took 8 bases from V and 6 from J; bases not matched to a gene: 7. The CDR3 spells CASGSSGGTEQYF. Here the CDR3 DNA reads TGTGCCAGCGGAAGTAGCGGGGGGACCGAGCAGTACTTC.

This clone was seen more than once but under ten times. This chain uses TRBV12-5 with TRBJ2-2; 7 bases fit TRBD2. CDR3 length: 13 residues. The germline CDR1 and CDR2 sequences are LGHNT and FRNRAP. Trimming at V came to 6 bases and at J to 7 bases, leaving 5 bases not matched to a gene. The CDR3 nucleotides read TGTGCTAGTGGGCCCGGGGAGGGCGGGGAGCTGTTTTTT. This sequence encodes CASGPGEGGELFF. Using reference TRBV12-5 and TRBJ2-2 for the parts outside the CDR3, the full variable domain is DARVTQTPRHKVTEMGQEVTMRCQPILGHNTVFWYRQTMMQGLELLAYFRNRAPLDDSGMPKDRFSAEMPDATLATLKIQPSEPRDSAVYFCASGPGEGGELFFGEGSRLTVL.

The rearrangement uses TRBV7-3 and TRBJ2-7; 8 nucleotides align to TRBD1. Per the germline V gene, CDR1 is SGHTA and CDR2 is FQGTGA. Unmatched junction bases numbered 4, after V lost 4 bases and J lost 5 bases. The CDR3 runs 13 residues. In nucleotides, the CDR3 is TGTGCCAGCAGCTCATCAGGGGGCAACGAGCAGTACTTC. This translates into CASSSSGGNEQYF.

The chain uses TRBV30 and TRBJ1-2; D is perhaps TRBD1 (6 bases). Germline CDR1 GTSNPN, CDR2 SVGIG (reference sequence). V lost 8 bases to trimming and J lost 8 bases, with 18 bases between them. The CDR3 runs 12 residues. The CDR3 here is CAGAGGRQGYTF. In nucleotides, the CDR3 is TGTGCCGGTGCCGGGGGGCGTCAAGGCTACACCTTC.

The chain combines TRBV7-6 with TRBJ1-2, with 7 nucleotides matching TRBD1. The CDR3 extends over 14 amino acids. V lost 1 base and J lost 7; bases outside the gene matches: 6. Germline V gene sequence: CDR1 SGHVS, CDR2 FNYEAQ. DNA of the CDR3: TGTGCCAGCAGCTTAGACAGGGGATCCTTTGGCTACACCTTC. Translation: CASSLDRGSFGYTF.

V gene TRBV7-9 combines with J gene TRBJ2-3; D might be TRBD2 (5 bases). The CDR3 is made up of 15 amino acids. The ends were cut back, 2 bases at V and 0 bases at J, with 9 bases in the middle. Germline V gene lookup returns CDR1 SEHNR and CDR2 FQNEAQ (reference sequence). CDR3 protein: CASSLTAGSTDTQYF. Written as DNA, the CDR3 is TGTGCCAGCAGCTTAACGGCGGGTAGCACAGATACGCAGTATTTT.

This clone is labeled medium-sized. The gene calls are TRBV19 and TRBJ1-1; no reliable D call. The CDR3 runs to 13 residues. V dropped 1 base and J dropped 4 bases, with 7 bases sitting between them. Germline V lookup: CDR1 LNHDA, CDR2 SQIVND (reference sequence). The CDR3 region is CASSIGGGTEAFF. The CDR3 coding sequence is TGTGCCAGTAGTATAGGGGGAGGCACTGAAGCTTTCTTT.

The chain employs TRBV5-4 and TRBJ1-1; the D gene is possibly TRBD1 (5 bases). From germline, CDR1 is SGHNT and CDR2 YYREEE (reference sequence). This CDR3 region has 15 residues. The V end was cut by 0 bases, the J end by 2 bases, with 11 bases between. CDR3 amino acids: CASSLASRANTEAFF. In DNA form, the CDR3 reads TGTGCCAGCAGCTTGGCCTCCAGGGCTAACACTGAAGCTTTCTTT.

The chain employs TRBV7-3 and TRBJ2-1, with 7 positions matching TRBD2. V lost 2 bases and J lost 9; bases outside the gene matches: 7. CDR3 size: 14 residues. Germline CDR1 reads SGHTA; CDR2 reads FQGTGA. The CDR3 here is CASSLVGGRGEQFF. CDR3 bases: TGTGCCAGCAGCTTAGTGGGAGGGCGCGGTGAGCAGTTCTTC.